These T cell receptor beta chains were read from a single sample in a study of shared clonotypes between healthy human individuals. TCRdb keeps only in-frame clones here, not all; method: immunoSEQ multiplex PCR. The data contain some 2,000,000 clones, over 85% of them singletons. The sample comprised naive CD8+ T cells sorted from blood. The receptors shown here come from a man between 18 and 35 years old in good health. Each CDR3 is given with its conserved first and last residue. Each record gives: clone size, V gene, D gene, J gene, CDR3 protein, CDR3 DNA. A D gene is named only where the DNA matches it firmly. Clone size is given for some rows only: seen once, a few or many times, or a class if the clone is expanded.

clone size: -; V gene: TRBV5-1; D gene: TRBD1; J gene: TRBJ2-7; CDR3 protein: CASSWGQDYEQYF; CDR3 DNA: TGCGCCAGCAGCTGGGGACAGGACTACGAGCAGTACTTC
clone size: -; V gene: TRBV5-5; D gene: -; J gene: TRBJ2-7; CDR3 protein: CARGLLIYEQYF; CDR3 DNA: TGTGCCAGAGGTCTCCTAATCTACGAGCAGTACTTC
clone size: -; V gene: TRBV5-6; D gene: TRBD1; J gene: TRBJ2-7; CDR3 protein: CASSSGTASYEQYF; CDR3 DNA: TGTGCCAGCAGCTCGGGGACAGCTTCCTACGAGCAGTACTTC
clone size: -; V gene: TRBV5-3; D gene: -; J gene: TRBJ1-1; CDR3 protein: CARSLEGTQAFF; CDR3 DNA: TGTGCCAGAAGCTTAGAGGGGACCCAAGCTTTCTTT
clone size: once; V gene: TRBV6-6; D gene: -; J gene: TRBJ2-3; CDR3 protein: CASSYSSGDTQYF; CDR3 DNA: TGTGCCAGCAGTTACTCTTCAGGGGATACGCAGTATTTT
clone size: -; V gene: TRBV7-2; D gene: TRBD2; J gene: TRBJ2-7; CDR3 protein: CASSLAWTSGASYEQYF; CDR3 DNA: TGTGCCAGCAGCTTAGCTTGGACTAGCGGGGCCTCCTACGAGCAGTACTTC
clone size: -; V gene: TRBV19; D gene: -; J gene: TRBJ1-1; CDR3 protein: CASSISLNTEAFF; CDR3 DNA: TGTGCCAGTAGTATTAGCCTGAACACTGAAGCTTTCTTT
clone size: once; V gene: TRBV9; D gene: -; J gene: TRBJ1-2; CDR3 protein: CASSAPSGQENYGYTF; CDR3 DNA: TGTGCCAGCAGCGCACCCTCGGGTCAGGAGAACTATGGCTACACCTTC
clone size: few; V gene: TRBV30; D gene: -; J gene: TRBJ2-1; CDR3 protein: CAWSLAVSYNEQFF; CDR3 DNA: TGTGCCTGGAGTCTGGCGGTCTCATACAATGAGCAGTTCTTC
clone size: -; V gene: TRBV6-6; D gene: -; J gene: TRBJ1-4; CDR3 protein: CASSPTGLIEKLFF; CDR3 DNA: TGTGCCAGCAGTCCGACCGGGCTAATTGAAAAACTGTTTTTT
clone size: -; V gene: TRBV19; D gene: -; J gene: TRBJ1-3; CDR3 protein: CASSIGGSGNTIYF; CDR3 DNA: TGTGCCAGTAGTATCGGGGGCTCCGGAAACACCATATATTTT
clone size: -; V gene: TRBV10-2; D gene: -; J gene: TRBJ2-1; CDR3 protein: CASRGSYSYEQFF; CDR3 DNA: TGCGCCAGCAGGGGGAGTTACTCATATGAGCAGTTCTTC
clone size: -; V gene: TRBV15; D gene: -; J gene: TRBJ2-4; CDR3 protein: CATSEGSNIQYF; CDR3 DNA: TGTGCCACCTCCGAGGGGTCGAACATTCAGTACTTC
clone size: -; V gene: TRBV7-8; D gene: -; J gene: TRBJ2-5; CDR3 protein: CASSHIAAQVVETQYF; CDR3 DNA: TGTGCCAGCAGCCACATAGCGGCTCAAGTGGTAGAGACCCAGTACTTC
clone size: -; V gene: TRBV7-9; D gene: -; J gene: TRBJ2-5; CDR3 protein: CASSRGLVPQETQYF; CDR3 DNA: TGTGCCAGCAGCCGAGGACTGGTCCCACAGGAGACCCAGTACTTC
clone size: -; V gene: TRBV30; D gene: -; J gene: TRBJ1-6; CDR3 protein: CAWKINRGTNSPLHF; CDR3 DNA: TGTGCCTGGAAGATTAACAGAGGAACTAATTCACCCCTCCACTTT
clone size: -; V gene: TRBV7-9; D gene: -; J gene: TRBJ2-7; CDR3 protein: CASSLAWGDYEQYF; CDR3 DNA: TGTGCCAGCAGCTTAGCTTGGGGTGACTACGAGCAGTACTTC
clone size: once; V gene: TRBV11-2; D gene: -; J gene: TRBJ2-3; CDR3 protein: CASSLGGTPSTDTQYF; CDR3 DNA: TGTGCCAGCAGCTTAGGCGGGACCCCTAGCACAGATACGCAGTATTTT
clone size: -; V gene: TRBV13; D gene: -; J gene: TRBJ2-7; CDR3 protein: CASSLAASYEQYF; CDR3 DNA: TGTGCCAGCAGCTTAGCGGCCAGCTACGAGCAGTACTTC
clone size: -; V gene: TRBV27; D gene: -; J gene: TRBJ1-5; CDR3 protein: CASSLDSGTNQPQHF; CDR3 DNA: TGTGCCAGCAGTTTAGATTCGGGGACCAATCAGCCCCAGCATTTT
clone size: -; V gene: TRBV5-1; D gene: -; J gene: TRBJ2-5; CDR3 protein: CASSAPRALGETQYF; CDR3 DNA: TGCGCCAGCAGCGCACCCAGGGCCCTGGGGGAGACCCAGTACTTC
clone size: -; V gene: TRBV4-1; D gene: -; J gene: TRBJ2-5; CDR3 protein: CASSQVQGQETQYF; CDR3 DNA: TGCGCCAGCAGCCAAGTCCAGGGCCAAGAGACCCAGTACTTC
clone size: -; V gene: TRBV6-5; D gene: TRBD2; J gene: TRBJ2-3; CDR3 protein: CASSDSGIVDTQYF; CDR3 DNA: TGTGCCAGCAGTGATAGCGGGATAGTCGATACGCAGTATTTT
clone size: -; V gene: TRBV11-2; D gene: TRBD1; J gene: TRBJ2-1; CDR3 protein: CASSGGQGRLNEQFF; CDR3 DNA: TGTGCCAGCAGCGGCGGACAGGGACGGCTGAATGAGCAGTTCTTC